This T cell receptor beta chain emerged from a study of vaccination and CD4 T cells after COVID-19. In the study overall: Stimuli were overlapping spike peptide pools of SARS-CoV-2 and three common cold coronaviruses (HCoV-NL63, HCoV-OC43, HCoV-229E). Study-level results: Looking at convalescent patients, a median roughly 83% of reactive clones were present only post-vaccination.

About this clonotype itself: Its matching antigen is unknown.

Sequenced with the Oncomine TCR Beta short-read assay was DNA taken from cultured CD4+ T cells. Investigators isolated genomic DNA from cultured CD4+ T cells. Each CDR3 protein gets one entry after TCRdb re-called the PCR reads with MiXCR. The table includes 14,000 to 15,000 distinct CDR3 sequences, around half detected once. V lost 6 bases, J lost 1 base, and 6 bases stayed unmatched. The germline V gene has CDR1 DFQATT and CDR2 SNEGSKA (reference sequence). The CDR3 sequence is 14 residues long. Sample treatment: roughly ten-day PBMC culture with coronavirus spike peptide pools or control peptides (ViraFEST assay). Positive PCR results dated from March to December 2020, before the US Alpha, Beta and Delta variants.

The source material was CD4+ T cells from blood, cultured in vitro. This sequence joins TRBV20-1 and TRBJ1-5; 7 bases map to TRBD1. This sequence originates from a human donor who had recovered from COVID-19. CDR3 loop: CSARQGVSNQPQHF. CDR3 nucleotide sequence: TGCAGTGCAAGACAGGGAGTAAGCAATCAGCCCCAGCATTTT.